The next 7 T cell receptor beta chains were all read from a single sample in a study of human T cells and chemical hapten exposure. TCRdb recomputed calls from the RACE reads with MiXCR, one row per CDR3 protein. This table has some 50,000 distinct CDR3 sequences, around 4.5% appearing once. Time point here: healthy volunteer bleed at 2 weeks. Extraction yielded total RNA from whole blood (unfractionated). The sequenced sample consisted of whole blood. The receptors originated from a human donor in good health. Some clones in this sample may be carry-over from other donors' samples.

The table lists this clonotype with a few counts. This sequence joins TRBV6-5 and TRBJ1-2; D unclear. This CDR3 spans 13 amino acids. V lost 8 bases to trimming and J lost 3 bases, with 13 bases between them. Germline CDR1 is MNHEY and CDR2 is SVGAGI. The CDR3 protein is CASGSTGYYGYTF. The CDR3 region has the DNA TGTGCCAGCGGCTCGACGGGGTACTATGGCTACACCTTC.

This clonotype occurred many times. The gene calls are TRBV5-6 and TRBJ2-7, with D possibly TRBD2 on 5 matching bases. The CDR3 runs to 13 residues. V dropped 9 bases and J dropped 4 bases, with 17 bases sitting between them. The germline CDR1 and CDR2 sequences are SGHDT and YYEEEE. The CDR3 here is CATQRAADYEQYF. CDR3 DNA sequence: TGTGCCACCCAGAGGGCCGCTGATTACGAGCAGTACTTC.

The rearrangement uses TRBV12-3 or TRBV12-4 and TRBJ2-2; D may be TRBD1 or TRBD2 (5 bases each). The CDR3 runs to 13 residues. The V and J ends lost 5 bases and 8 bases respectively, with 12 bases between them. This CDR3 reads CASSPGTVGELFF. CDR3 coding DNA: TGTGCCAGCAGTCCCGGGACCGTTGGGGAGCTGTTTTTT.

This clonotype has ten or more counts. The genes are TRBV11-3 and TRBJ2-2; D is unclear. Germline V gene sequence: CDR1 SGHNT, CDR2 YENEEA. This CDR3 has 14 residues. The V end was cut by 1 base, the J end by 1 base, with 4 bases between. The CDR3 region is CASSLGGNTGELFF. The CDR3, as DNA: TGTGCCAGCAGCTTAGGCGGGAACACCGGGGAGCTGTTTTTT.

This clonotype was seen at least ten times. This chain links TRBV28 with TRBJ2-7, with D tentatively TRBD2 (6 bases). The CDR3 runs to 15 residues. The germline gives CDR1 MDHEN, CDR2 SYDVKM. The V end was cut by 6 bases, the J end by 5 bases, with 20 bases between. CDR3 region: CASRTGSSNGDEQYF. The CDR3 DNA sequence: TGTGCCAGCAGAACCGGGAGCAGCAACGGCGACGAGCAGTACTTC.

Only a few counts were recorded for this clonotype. The chain recombines TRBV6-5 with TRBJ1-1; 9 bases are shared with TRBD1. This CDR3 spans 14 amino acids. With 8 bases clipped from V and 8 bases from J, the junction kept 12 bases outside the gene matches. CDR1 is MNHEY, CDR2 SVGAGI, per germline. For the CDR3, the DNA is TGTGCCAGCCACCGAAGGGACAGGGTAAGCGAAGCTTTCTTT. Amino acids: CASHRRDRVSEAFF.

This clonotype was seen more than once but under ten times. The CDR3 protein is CASSPSPRWGNEQFF. CDR3 sequence (DNA): TGTGCCAGCAGCCCCTCCCCAAGATGGGGCAATGAGCAGTTCTTC. The rearrangement links TRBV28 to TRBJ2-1; no clear D gene. The CDR3 has 15 amino acids. Trimming took off 6 bases at V and 6 bases at J, with 18 bases between the two ends. Germline V CDR1 and CDR2: MDHEN, SYDVKM.